Listed here is a single T cell receptor (beta chain). Its antigen is not identified. The data were taken from a study of shared clonotypes between healthy human individuals. Whole-study context: Three CD4 naive, three CD4 memory, two CD8 naive and one CD8 memory plate were used per donor. Study-wide results and limits: Naive subsets usually exceeded memory subsets in estimated richness. Rarefaction gave evidence that sorted-subset sequencing remained incomplete despite large depth.

CDR1 and CDR2 (germline): SGHRS, YFSETQ. There are 17 residues in the CDR3. The germline V and J ends were trimmed by 0 bases and 4 bases, with 18 bases remaining between them. Clones were sequenced by immunoSEQ multiplex PCR, and TCRdb holds only the in-frame ones, with some missing. The sample lists 1.4 million to 1.5 million clones; roughly 96% were seen once. Investigators divided CD4+ cells into CD45RA+ naive and CD45RA-negative memory subsets. The sample taken for sequencing was naive CD4+ T cells sorted from blood. Stated subset: CD45RA+ positively selected. This rearrangement joins TRBV5-1 to TRBJ2-3; tentative D call: TRBD1 (6 bases). The receptor was isolated from a young man in good health. DNA for the CDR3: TGCGCCAGCAGCTTGGAGGGACACCCAGTCGGGGCAGATACGCAGTATTTT. Its translation: CASSLEGHPVGADTQYF.